The 30 T cell receptor beta chains in this list originate from one sample, sequenced in a study of cytomegalovirus exposure and HLA in healthy donors. PCR used 60 Vbeta primers and 13 Jbeta primers. The assay was immunoSEQ multiplex PCR, and TCRdb's table has in-frame clones only and misses some. The table lists 130,000 or so clones, approximately 82% of them singletons. What was sequenced was PBMCs. These TCRs come from a man aged 18 to 35 in good health and CMV-seropositive.

This sequence joins TRBV2 and TRBJ1-5; D is ambiguous. The V and J ends lost 1 base and 9 bases respectively, with 16 bases between them. Germline V gives CDR1 SNHLY, CDR2 FYNNEI. CDR3 length equals 15 residues. In nucleotides, the CDR3 is TGTGCCAGCAGTGAAGTATGGTCTAGTGAGGGGCCCCAGCATTTT. It codes for CASSEVWSSEGPQHF.

This chain links TRBV13 with TRBJ1-2; D is ambiguous. Germline V lookup: CDR1 PRHDT, CDR2 FYEKMQ (reference sequence). The CDR3 has 14 amino acids. Trimming left V 3 bases short and J 6 bases short, with 14 bases between. The CDR3 nucleotides read TGTGCCAGCAGCTTCACGGAGGGTCTGGATGGCTACACCTTC. It encodes CASSFTEGLDGYTF.

About this clone itself: The same CDR3 also results from other DNA sequences found in this sample. The J gene is TRBJ2-1, the V gene TRBV11-2; tentative D call: TRBD1 (6 bases). The germline V and J ends were trimmed by 5 bases and 0 bases, with 11 bases remaining between them. Germline CDR1 SGHAT, CDR2 FQNNGV. The CDR3 spans 15 residues. CDR3 nucleotide sequence: TGTGCCAGCAGCCCAGGGGTCAGCTCCTACAATGAGCAGTTCTTC. This codes for CASSPGVSSYNEQFF.

The chain employs TRBV27 and TRBJ2-7, with 11 bases matching TRBD2. V trimming: 7 bases; J trimming: 4 bases; junction bases outside the gene matches: 12. There are 16 residues in the CDR3. Germline CDR1 reads MNHEY; CDR2 reads SMNVEV (reference sequence). The CDR3 DNA is TGTGCCAGCATAGACCCGGGACTAGCGGTCGTATACGAGCAGTACTTC. This sequence encodes CASIDPGLAVVYEQYF.

The chain employs TRBV4-1 and TRBJ2-7, with 10 bases lining up with TRBD2. The CDR3 runs 16 residues. V lost 2 bases and J lost 1; bases outside the gene matches: 5. Germline CDR1 reads MGHRA; CDR2 reads YSYEKL. In nucleotides, the CDR3 is TGCGCCAGCAGCCAAACAGCGGGAGGGGGATCCTACGAGCAGTACTTC. This translates into CASSQTAGGGSYEQYF.

The chain couples TRBV27 to TRBJ2-5; 12 nucleotides match TRBD2. The CDR3 consists of 16 residues. Germline CDR1 MNHEY, CDR2 SMNVEV (reference sequence). The V gene end was trimmed by 5 bases and the J gene end by 3 bases; junction bases not matched to a gene: 7. DNA of the CDR3: TGTGCCAGCAGTAGGACTAGCGGGAACAAAAAAGAGACCCAGTACTTC. Translated: CASSRTSGNKKETQYF.

The chain employs TRBV28 and TRBJ2-7; maybe TRBD2 (6 bases). V lost 8 bases and J 4 bases, leaving 15 bases between the germline ends. The CDR3 covers 13 residues. Germline lookup yields CDR1 MDHEN and CDR2 SYDVKM. The CDR3 coding sequence is TGTGCCAGCCTGCGGGGAGGTCAGTACGAGCAGTACTTC. As protein: CASLRGGQYEQYF.

This chain connects TRBV6-1 to TRBJ2-6; D gene uncertain. V was trimmed by 8 bases and J by 0 bases, leaving 8 bases between them. The CDR3 contains 14 residues. Germline CDR1 reads MNHNS; CDR2 reads SASEGT. The CDR3 is CASRENSGANVLTF. CDR3 DNA sequence: TGTGCCAGCCGAGAAAACTCTGGGGCCAACGTCCTGACTTTC.

V usage is TRBV6-1 and J usage is TRBJ2-7, with 10 bases that match TRBD1. The CDR3 has 15 residues. CDR1 is MNHNS and CDR2 is SASEGT in the germline V gene. V was pared by 2 bases and J by 4 bases, with 5 bases of the junction left unmatched. In nucleotides, the CDR3 is TGTGCCAGCAGTGAACCAAGACAGGGGGCGTACGAGCAGTACTTC. Translated: CASSEPRQGAYEQYF.

V is TRBV25-1 and J is TRBJ2-7; the D gene is possibly TRBD1 (6 bases). Per the germline V gene, CDR1 is MGHDK and CDR2 is SYGVNS. Deletions cut 8 bases from V and 4 bases from J, with 9 bases between. The CDR3 sequence is 11 residues long. CDR3 in DNA: TGTGCCAGCGGCCAGGGGTACGAGCAGTACTTC. This translates into CASGQGYEQYF.

This chain joins TRBV27 and TRBJ2-2; tentatively, D is TRBD1 (5 bases). Trimming cost V 8 bases and J 2 bases, with 15 bases left between them. The length of the CDR3 is 15 residues. The germline V gene encodes CDR1 MNHEY and CDR2 SMNVEV (reference sequence). For the CDR3, the DNA is TGTGCCAGCGTATACCCGACAGATAACACCGGGGAGCTGTTTTTT. Translation: CASVYPTDNTGELFF.

To note about this clone: Other DNA sequences in the same sample also yield this CDR3. V gene TRBV5-1 combines with J gene TRBJ1-1, with D possibly matching TRBD1 (5 bases). The V gene's germline CDR1 is SGHRS and CDR2 YFSETQ. CDR3 length: 14 amino acids. V was shortened by 1 base and J by 1 base, with 8 bases between the two germline ends. The CDR3 DNA is TGCGCCAGCAGCTTGAGACAGCCGAACACTGAAGCTTTCTTT. This encodes CASSLRQPNTEAFF.

V and J are TRBV5-6 and TRBJ1-2, with TRBD1 as a possible D gene (6 bases). V lost 6 bases to trimming and J lost 5 bases, with 20 bases between them. Per the germline V gene, CDR1 is SGHDT and CDR2 is YYEEEE. CDR3 length: 15 residues. The DNA for the CDR3 is TGTGCCAGCACCCCTGGTGCCTCAGGGGCATATGGCTACACCTTC. Protein product: CASTPGASGAYGYTF.

A few counts support this clone. The V call is TRBV6-1, the J call TRBJ2-7; D gene ambiguous. Trimming pared 5 bases from V and 3 bases from J, leaving 8 bases between. The CDR3 has 12 amino acids. Per germline, CDR1 MNHNS and CDR2 SASEGT. The CDR3 sequence: CASSPQDYEQYF. The CDR3 nucleotides are TGTGCCAGCAGTCCGCAGGACTACGAGCAGTACTTC.

The rearrangement joins TRBV6-5 to TRBJ1-2; D not resolved. This CDR3 has 12 amino acids. Trimming pared 8 bases from V and 0 bases from J, leaving 7 bases between. Germline assignment: CDR1 MNHEY and CDR2 SVGAGI. DNA of the CDR3: TGTGCCAGCGGGGAGTCTAACTATGGCTACACCTTC. It encodes CASGESNYGYTF.

The rearrangement joins TRBV25-1 to TRBJ2-5; the D gene is possibly TRBD2 (7 bases). V was clipped by 1 base and J by 9 bases, with 21 bases between them. The germline V gene encodes CDR1 MGHDK and CDR2 SYGVNS. The CDR3 has 16 amino acids. The CDR3 sequence: CASSEFNWAREGAQYF. The DNA for the CDR3 is TGTGCCAGCAGTGAATTTAACTGGGCTAGGGAGGGGGCCCAGTACTTC. The whole variable domain, remainder taken from reference TRBV25-1 and TRBJ2-5, is EADIYQTPRYLVIGTGKKITLECSQTMGHDKMYWYQQDPGMELHLIHYSYGVNSTEKGDLSSESTVSRIRTEHFPLTLESARPSHTSQYLCASSEFNWAREGAQYFGPGTRLLVL.

J is TRBJ2-1 and V is TRBV5-6; D remains unclear. Germline CDR1 reads SGHDT; CDR2 reads YYEEEE. V lost 0 bases to trimming and J lost 10 bases, with 5 bases between them. This CDR3 is built from 11 residues. CDR3 in DNA: TGTGCCAGCAGCTTGGAAGCGGAGCAGTTCTTC. Its translation: CASSLEAEQFF.

The genes are TRBV19 and TRBJ2-1; the D gene is possibly TRBD2 (5 bases). Germline loops: CDR1 LNHDA, CDR2 SQIVND (reference sequence). The CDR3 is made up of 18 amino acids. Trimming shortened V by 5 bases and J by 0 bases, and 20 bases separated the two germline ends. The CDR3 spells CASSVPLQRISSYNEQFF. CDR3 in DNA: TGTGCCAGTAGTGTCCCGCTCCAGCGGATTAGCTCCTACAATGAGCAGTTCTTC.

Only one count was recorded for this clone. DNA of the CDR3: TGTGCCAGCAGTGAAGCCAGGGGAAACACCATATATTTT. Its translation is CASSEARGNTIYF. This rearrangement joins TRBV6-5 to TRBJ1-3; D uncertain. The CDR3 loop spans 13 amino acids. Trimming shortened V by 5 bases and J by 4 bases, and 9 bases separated the two germline ends. Germline lookup yields CDR1 MNHEY and CDR2 SVGAGI.

This rearrangement joins TRBV27 to TRBJ2-5, with D possibly TRBD2 on 5 matching bases. The J call is in doubt because the DNA end fits TRBJ2-7 better. The germline V gene encodes CDR1 MNHEY and CDR2 SMNVEV (reference sequence). CDR3 length: 13 amino acids. CDR3 sequence (DNA): TGTGCCAGCAGTTGGGCGGGCACCTACGAGCAGTACTTC. Its protein product is CASSWAGTYEQYF.

The genes are TRBV7-9 and TRBJ2-4, with D possibly being TRBD1 (5 bases). Trimming left V 5 bases short and J 0 bases short, with 17 bases between. The CDR3 totals 17 residues. Germline-derived CDR1 and CDR2 are SEHNR and FQNEAQ (reference sequence). Written as DNA, the CDR3 is TGTGCCAGCAGCCCCCAGGGCGGATCTATAGCCAAAAACATTCAGTACTTC. Its protein product is CASSPQGGSIAKNIQYF.

J is TRBJ1-1 and V is TRBV6-1; weak D call: TRBD1 (5 bases). The V end lost 0 bases, the J end lost 1 base, and 15 bases lay between the germline ends. The CDR3 is made up of 17 amino acids. Germline CDR1 is MNHNS and CDR2 is SASEGT. In DNA form, the CDR3 reads TGTGCCAGCAGTGAAGCTGGTACAGGTGCGTGGAACACTGAAGCTTTCTTT. Translated: CASSEAGTGAWNTEAFF.

V gene TRBV5-4 combines with J gene TRBJ2-5; 10 positions agree with TRBD2. This CDR3 is built from 16 residues. CDR1 and CDR2 from the germline V gene are SGHNT and YYREEE (reference sequence). V shed 4 bases, J shed 5 bases, and the junction held 11 bases outside the gene matches. The CDR3 region has the DNA TGTGCCAGCAGCAAAGGACTAGCGGAAGCCCGGGAGACCCAGTACTTC. Translation: CASSKGLAEARETQYF.

This chain joins TRBV19 and TRBJ1-5; a weak D match, TRBD1 (6 bases). Trimming cost V 3 bases and J 2 bases, with 8 bases left between them. CDR3 size: 14 residues. The V gene's germline CDR1 is LNHDA and CDR2 SQIVND (reference sequence). CDR3 sequence reads: CASSIRQGNQPQHF. The CDR3 coding sequence is TGTGCCAGTAGTATCAGACAGGGCAATCAGCCCCAGCATTTT. The variable domain in full, with the rest retrieved from reference TRBV19 and TRBJ1-5, is DGGITQSPKYLFRKEGQNVTLSCEQNLNHDAMYWYRQDPGQGLRLIYYSQIVNDFQKGDIAEGYSVSREKKESFPLTVTSAQKNPTAFYLCASSIRQGNQPQHFGDGTRLSIL.

This chain links TRBV5-1 with TRBJ1-3; maybe TRBD1 (5 bases). The CDR3 runs 12 residues. The germline V gene has CDR1 SGHRS and CDR2 YFSETQ. V lost 5 bases, J lost 3 bases, and 6 bases lay in between. The CDR3 spells CASSGHGNTIYF. DNA of the CDR3: TGCGCCAGCAGTGGACATGGAAACACCATATATTTT.

The rearrangement joins TRBV5-1 to TRBJ1-4, with a tentative D call TRBD1 (5 bases). The CDR3 runs to 14 residues. The V and J ends lost 4 bases and 9 bases respectively, with 16 bases between them. The germline CDR1 and CDR2 sequences are SGHRS and YFSETQ. The CDR3 is CASSAPGVDQKLFF. Here the CDR3 DNA reads TGCGCCAGCAGCGCCCCGGGGGTGGACCAAAAACTGTTTTTT.

V gene TRBV6-6 combines with J gene TRBJ1-2; TRBD1 matches 7 bases. Germline loops: CDR1 MNHNY, CDR2 SVGAGI (reference sequence). With 5 bases clipped from V and 4 bases from J, the junction kept 4 bases outside the gene matches. The CDR3 is made up of 13 amino acids. CDR3 residues: CASSAGGSYGYTF. In DNA, the CDR3 is TGTGCCAGCAGTGCAGGGGGTTCCTATGGCTACACCTTC.

The chain employs TRBV4-1 and TRBJ2-1, with 9 nucleotides matching TRBD2. This CDR3 is built from 16 residues. V lost 0 bases to trimming and J lost 4 bases; unmatched junction nucleotides: 4. Germline V gene data show CDR1 as MGHRA and CDR2 as YSYEKL. Here the CDR3 DNA reads TGCGCCAGCAGCCAAGATAGACTAGCGGATTACAATGAGCAGTTCTTC. Its protein is CASSQDRLADYNEQFF.

This clone was counted a few times. The chain recombines TRBV11-2 with TRBJ1-1, with 8 bases fitting TRBD1. The CDR3 has 15 amino acids. CDR1 is SGHAT and CDR2 is FQNNGV in the germline V gene. The ends lost 3 bases at V and 5 bases at J; junction bases unmatched: 8. The DNA of the CDR3 is TGTGCCAGCAGCTTCTCCAGGGGGCTGAGAACTGAAGCTTTCTTT. It is translated as CASSFSRGLRTEAFF.

The rearrangement uses TRBV5-1 and TRBJ2-5; 7 nucleotides line up with TRBD1. The germline V gene has CDR1 SGHRS and CDR2 YFSETQ. This CDR3 region has 13 residues. The V and J ends lost 5 bases and 3 bases, in that order; junction bases with no gene match: 4. The CDR3 sequence: CASRPTGKETQYF. The CDR3 region has the DNA TGCGCCAGCAGACCGACAGGGAAAGAGACCCAGTACTTC.